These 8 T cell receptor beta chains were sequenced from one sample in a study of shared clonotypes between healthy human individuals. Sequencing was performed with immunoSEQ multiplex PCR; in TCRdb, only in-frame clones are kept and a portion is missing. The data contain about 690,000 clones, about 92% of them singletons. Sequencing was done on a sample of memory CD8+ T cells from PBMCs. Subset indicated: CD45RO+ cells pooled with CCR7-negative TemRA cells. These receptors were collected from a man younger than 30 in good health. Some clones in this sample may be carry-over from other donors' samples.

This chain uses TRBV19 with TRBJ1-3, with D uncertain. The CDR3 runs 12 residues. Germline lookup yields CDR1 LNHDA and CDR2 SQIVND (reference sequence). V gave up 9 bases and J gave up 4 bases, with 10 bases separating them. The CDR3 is CASQRFGNTIYF. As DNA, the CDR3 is TGTGCCAGCCAGAGGTTCGGAAACACCATATATTTT.

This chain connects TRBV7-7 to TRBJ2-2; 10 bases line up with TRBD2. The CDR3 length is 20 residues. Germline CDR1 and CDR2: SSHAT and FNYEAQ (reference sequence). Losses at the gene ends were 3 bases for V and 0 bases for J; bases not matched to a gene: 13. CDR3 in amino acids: CASSFRLAGVEGANTGELFF. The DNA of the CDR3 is TGTGCCAGCAGCTTTCGGCTAGCGGGAGTTGAGGGGGCGAACACCGGGGAGCTGTTTTTT.

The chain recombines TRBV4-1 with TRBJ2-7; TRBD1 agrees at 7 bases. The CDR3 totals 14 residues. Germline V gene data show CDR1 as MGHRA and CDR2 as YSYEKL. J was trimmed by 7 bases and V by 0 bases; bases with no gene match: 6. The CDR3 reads CASSQEEGAREQYF. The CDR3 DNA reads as TGCGCCAGCAGCCAAGAAGAGGGGGCGCGAGAGCAGTACTTC.

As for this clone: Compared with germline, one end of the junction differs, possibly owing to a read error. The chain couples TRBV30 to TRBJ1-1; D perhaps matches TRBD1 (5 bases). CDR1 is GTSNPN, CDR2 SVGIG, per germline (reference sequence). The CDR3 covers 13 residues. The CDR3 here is CAWTLESRAWSGF. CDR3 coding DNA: TGTGCCTGGACCCTGGAGTCCAGGGCTTGGTCCGGGTTT.

CDR3 region: CASRLRTRGTEAFF. The CDR3, as DNA: TGCGCCAGTCGCCTCAGGACGCGAGGGACTGAAGCTTTCTTT. The chain employs TRBV4-3 and TRBJ1-1, with D hard to call. This CDR3 comprises 14 residues. The germline gives CDR1 LGHNA, CDR2 YSLEER. Deletions cut 9 bases from V and 5 bases from J, with 19 bases between.

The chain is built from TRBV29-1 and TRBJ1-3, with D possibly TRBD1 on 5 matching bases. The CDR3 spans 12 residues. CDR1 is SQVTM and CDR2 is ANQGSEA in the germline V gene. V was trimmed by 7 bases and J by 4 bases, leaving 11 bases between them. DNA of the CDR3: TGCAGCGCCTGGGACGGCGGAAACACCATATATTTT. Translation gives CSAWDGGNTIYF.

Written as DNA, the CDR3 is TGTGCCAGCAGTGCCGACCCGGGACTAGCGGGAGTCACATCCTACGAGCAGTACTTC. Translated, it gives CASSADPGLAGVTSYEQYF. This sequence joins TRBV6-1 and TRBJ2-7, with 14 bases identical to TRBD2. Trimming removed 4 bases from V and 1 base from J; junction bases left unmatched: 12. The CDR3 runs 19 residues. The V gene's germline CDR1 is MNHNS and CDR2 SASEGT.

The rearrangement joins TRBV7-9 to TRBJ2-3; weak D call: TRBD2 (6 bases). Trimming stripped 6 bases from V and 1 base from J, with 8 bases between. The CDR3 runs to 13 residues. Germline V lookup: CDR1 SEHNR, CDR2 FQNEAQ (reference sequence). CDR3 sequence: CASRSGGTDTQYF. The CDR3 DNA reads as TGTGCCAGCAGGTCGGGGGGCACAGATACGCAGTATTTT.